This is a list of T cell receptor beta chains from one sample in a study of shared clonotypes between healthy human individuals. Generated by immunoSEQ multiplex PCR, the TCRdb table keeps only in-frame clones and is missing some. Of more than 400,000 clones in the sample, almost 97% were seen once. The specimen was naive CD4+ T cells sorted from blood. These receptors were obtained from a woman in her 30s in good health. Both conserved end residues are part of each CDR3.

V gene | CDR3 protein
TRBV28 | CASTTIGGAVGYTF
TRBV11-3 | CASSLAFRYEQYF
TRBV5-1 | CASSLVGVSTDTQYF
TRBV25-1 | CASSEFGELFF
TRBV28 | CASHAGYEQYF
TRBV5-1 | CASSLTSGSNEQFF
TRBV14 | CASSPRGGGISYEQYF
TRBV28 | CASRTDSSTYEQYF
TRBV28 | CASSSRAGANYEQYF
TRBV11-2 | CASSSRDRGIYEQYF
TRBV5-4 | CASSTTGHGGAGELFF
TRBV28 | CASSLSPGQNSGNTIYF
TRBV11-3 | CASSSDRDTEAFF
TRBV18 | CASSPRTGVNTEAFF
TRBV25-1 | CASSPIGQGTYEQYF
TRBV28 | CASSLGQGRRPQHF
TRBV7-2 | CASSLAGAGETQYF
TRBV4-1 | CASSRNGILYGYTF
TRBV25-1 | CASRLGGSYEQYF
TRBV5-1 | CASSLEVAGGETQYF
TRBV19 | CASSTAGYEQYF
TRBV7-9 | CASSPLGQGLDYGYTF
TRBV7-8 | CASSLGWNRDRYGYTF
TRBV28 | CASSNGQPPETQYF
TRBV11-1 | CASSYREGKGVRQYF
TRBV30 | CAWSLGGITEAFF
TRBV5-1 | CASSLALGPVGANVLTF
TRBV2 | CASQGQGYTDTQYF
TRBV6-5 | CASSNRGVIAGELFF
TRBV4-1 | CASSQDEGLAGGGEQFF
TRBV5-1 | CASSPGRQGSYEQYF
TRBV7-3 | CASSVETQYF
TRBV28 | CASTTYSWAYEQYF
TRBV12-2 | CASPHPCRGYEQYF
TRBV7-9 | CASSRPPPQRGYTF
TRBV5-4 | CASRGQSLSGNTIYF
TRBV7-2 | CASSLNAPRGNQPQHF
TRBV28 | CASRRAASLAKNIQYF
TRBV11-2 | CASSEGGSSYNEQFF
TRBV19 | CASRGDRGPYEQYF
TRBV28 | CASSLGGGGTYEQYF
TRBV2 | CASSEALFPTGYTF
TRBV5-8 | CASSHGTDYNEQFF
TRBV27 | CASSSTPGLPYEQYF
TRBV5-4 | CASSSSAAISQNEQFF
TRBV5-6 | CASSNYLTGELFF
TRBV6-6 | CASSLLPSGSYNEQFF
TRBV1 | CTSSGPGLAAGREETQYF
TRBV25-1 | CASSEFGGGTDTQYF
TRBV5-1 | CASSTGQGWYNSPLHF
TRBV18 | CASSPLAGGPSYEQYF
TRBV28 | CASSLAGRGETQYF